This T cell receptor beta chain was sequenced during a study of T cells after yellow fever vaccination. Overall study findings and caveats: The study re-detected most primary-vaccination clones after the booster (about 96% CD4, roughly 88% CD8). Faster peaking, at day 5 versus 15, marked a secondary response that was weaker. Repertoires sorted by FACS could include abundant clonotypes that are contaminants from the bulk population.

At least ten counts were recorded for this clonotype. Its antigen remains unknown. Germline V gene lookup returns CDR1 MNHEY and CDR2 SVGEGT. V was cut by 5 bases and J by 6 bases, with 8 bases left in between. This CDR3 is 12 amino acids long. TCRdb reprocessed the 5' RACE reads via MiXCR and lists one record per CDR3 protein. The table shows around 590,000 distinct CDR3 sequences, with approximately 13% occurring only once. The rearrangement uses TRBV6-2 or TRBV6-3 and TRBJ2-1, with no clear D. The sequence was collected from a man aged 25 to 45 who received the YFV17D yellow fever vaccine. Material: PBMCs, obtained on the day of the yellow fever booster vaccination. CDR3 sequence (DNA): TGTGCCAGCAGTCGGTGGGCCAATGAGCAGTTCTTC. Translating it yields CASSRWANEQFF.